A single sample is the source of the 9 T cell receptor beta chains below, sequenced in a study of a mutant IDH1 vaccine in newly diagnosed glioma. Profiling relied on immunoSEQ multiplex PCR, and the TCRdb table lists in-frame clones only, not all of them. Of tens of thousands of clones listed, roughly 88% are singletons. As for time point: baseline, week 1 (first vaccination visit). Treatment here: pre-vaccination baseline after standard-of-care therapy. Sequencing used PBMCs, obtained from a glioma patient treated with radiotherapy, temozolomide or both. These receptors all come from a man between 35 and 55 years old with glioma.

The chain links TRBV6-5 to TRBJ2-3; TRBD2 agrees at 10 bases. The CDR3 contains 16 residues. CDR1 and CDR2 (germline): MNHEY, SVGAGI. The trim removed 2 bases at V and 5 bases at J, leaving 7 bases unmatched. CDR3 coding DNA: TGTGCCAGCAGTTACGGGCTAGCGGGAGCCGTAGATACGCAGTATTTT. Protein product: CASSYGLAGAVDTQYF.

The chain joins TRBV5-1 to TRBJ2-5; no clear D gene. Germline CDR1 reads SGHRS; CDR2 reads YFSETQ. The V end was cut by 4 bases, the J end by 1 base, with 8 bases between. The CDR3 spans 13 residues. CDR3 protein: CASSKGPQETQYF. The CDR3 region has the DNA TGCGCCAGCAGCAAAGGGCCCCAAGAGACCCAGTACTTC.

With respect to this clone: One end of the junction does not line up with germline, which may come from a read error. This specimen includes other DNA sequences encoding the same CDR3. The chain combines TRBV6-1 with TRBJ2-2; 11 bases fit TRBD2. The CDR3 sequence is 19 residues long. In germline, CDR1 is MNHNS, CDR2 SASEGT. CDR3 nucleotides: TGTGCCAGCAGGGAAGGGAGTAGCGGGAGGGGCTCGAACACCGGGGAGCTGTTTTTT. It specifies CASREGSSGRGSNTGELFF.

This chain connects TRBV2 to TRBJ2-5; D is undetermined. The V and J ends lost 8 bases and 2 bases respectively, with 15 bases between them. Germline-derived CDR1 and CDR2 are SNHLY and FYNNEI. The CDR3 contains 14 residues. DNA for the CDR3: TGTGCCAGCGGTCCGCGGTTAAGTCAAGAGACCCAGTACTTC. Protein product: CASGPRLSQETQYF.

The chain uses TRBV27 and TRBJ1-1, with 8 bases that match TRBD1. CDR1 is MNHEY, CDR2 SMNVEV, per germline (reference sequence). This CDR3 comprises 14 residues. Trimming cost V 3 bases and J 6 bases; bases outside gene matches: 6. The CDR3 reads CASSFSGGRSEAFF. The CDR3 nucleotides read TGTGCCAGCAGTTTTTCAGGGGGCCGGTCTGAAGCTTTCTTT.

V and J are TRBV18 and TRBJ1-1, with D perhaps matching TRBD1 (6 bases). V was trimmed by 4 bases and J by 0 bases, leaving 9 bases between them. The length of the CDR3 is 14 residues. Germline V lookup: CDR1 KGHSH, CDR2 LQKENI. CDR3 DNA sequence: TGTGCCAGCTCACGACAGGCCCTGAACACTGAAGCTTTCTTT. Residues: CASSRQALNTEAFF.

This rearrangement joins TRBV5-6 to TRBJ2-3; D unresolved. The CDR3 totals 15 residues. Trimming stripped 1 base from V and 2 bases from J, with 11 bases between. Per the germline V gene, CDR1 is SGHDT and CDR2 is YYEEEE. The CDR3 nucleotides read TGTGCCAGCAGCTTGCCAGGCATCCTCACAGATACGCAGTATTTT. This encodes CASSLPGILTDTQYF.

The chain couples TRBV12-5 to TRBJ1-1; D unclear. The germline V gene has CDR1 LGHNT and CDR2 FRNRAP. V lost 5 bases and J lost 5, with 15 bases in between. This CDR3 is built from 14 residues. The CDR3 nucleotides are TGTGCTAGTGGTGGTCGAGGGCTGGAGACTGAAGCTTTCTTT. Protein product: CASGGRGLETEAFF.

This clone was picked up one time. The chain has TRBV7-8 and TRBJ2-5; TRBD1 aligns across 8 bases. Germline V gives CDR1 SGHVS, CDR2 FQNEAQ. With 7 bases clipped from V and 5 bases from J, the junction kept 6 bases outside the gene matches. The CDR3 covers 13 residues. The CDR3 DNA sequence: TGTGCCAGCAAAAGACAGGGGTTGGAGACCCAGTACTTC. Encoded protein: CASKRQGLETQYF.